The 18 T cell receptor beta chains below were found in one sample sequenced in a study of cytomegalovirus exposure and HLA in healthy donors. Vbeta (60) and Jbeta (13) primers were used in the PCR. Produced via immunoSEQ multiplex PCR; TCRdb's table is partial and in-frame only. Counted here are over 100,000 clones, about 80% occurring once; the ten biggest clones make up approximately 3%. What was sequenced was PBMCs. The source is a woman aged 18-35 years in good health and CMV-seropositive.

V and J are TRBV27 and TRBJ2-7; TRBD2 aligns across 8 bases. In germline, CDR1 is MNHEY, CDR2 SMNVEV (reference sequence). The CDR3 loop spans 13 amino acids. V was clipped by 1 base and J by 5 bases; unmatched bases: 1. CDR3 DNA: TGTGCCAGCAGTTTATACGGGAGGGACGAGCAGTACTTC. Translating it yields CASSLYGRDEQYF.

V and J are TRBV5-4 and TRBJ2-7, with 9 nucleotides matching TRBD1. This CDR3 contains 16 residues. Trimming at V came to 1 base and at J to 3 bases, leaving 8 bases not matched to a gene. Germline lookup yields CDR1 SGHNT and CDR2 YYREEE (reference sequence). CDR3 amino acids: CASSLFSGQGLYEQYF. CDR3 DNA sequence: TGTGCCAGCAGCTTGTTCTCGGGACAGGGACTCTACGAGCAGTACTTC.

CDR3 DNA sequence: TGTGCCAGCAGCAAAGCCCCCCGGTCCGGGACAGGGAGAAATTCACCCCTCCACTTT. The encoded protein is CASSKAPRSGTGRNSPLHF. V is TRBV21-1 and J is TRBJ1-6; the D segment call TRBD1 is taken from the table without a DNA check. TRBV21-1 is labeled a pseudogene. The CDR3 extends over 19 amino acids.

The gene calls are TRBV5-1 and TRBJ2-3, with D unresolved. This CDR3 is built from 13 residues. Germline values: CDR1 SGHRS, CDR2 YFSETQ. Deletions cut 0 bases from V and 6 bases from J, with 8 bases between. The CDR3 region has the DNA TGCGCCAGCAGCTTGGCCGCGGCGGATACGCAGTATTTT. It yields the protein CASSLAAADTQYF.

The chain couples TRBV27 to TRBJ1-5, with 10 bases matching TRBD1. Germline CDR1 reads MNHEY; CDR2 reads SMNVEV (reference sequence). The CDR3 totals 15 residues. The ends lost 3 bases at V and 2 bases at J; junction bases unmatched: 1. The CDR3 nucleotides are TGTGCCAGCAGTTTGGGGACAGGGGGCAATCAGCCCCAGCATTTT. This sequence encodes CASSLGTGGNQPQHF.

The chain joins TRBV4-2 to TRBJ1-2, with a tentative D call TRBD1 (5 bases). The CDR3 sequence is 16 residues long. V dropped 0 bases and J dropped 8 bases, with 19 bases sitting between them. Germline CDR1 LGHNA, CDR2 YNFKEQ. The CDR3 here is CASSQDLKGWGYGYTF. Written as DNA, the CDR3 is TGTGCCAGCAGCCAAGATCTGAAAGGATGGGGCTACGGCTACACCTTC.

CDR3 amino acids: CASSDTSSSYNEQFF. CDR3 DNA sequence: TGTGCCAGCAGTGATACCTCGAGCTCCTACAATGAGCAGTTCTTC. The rearrangement links TRBV25-1 to TRBJ2-1; D not certain. Germline V lookup: CDR1 MGHDK, CDR2 SYGVNS. CDR3 size: 15 residues. The V end lost 3 bases, the J end lost 0 bases, and 9 bases lay between the germline ends.

The V and J genes are TRBV5-1 and TRBJ2-1; weak D call: TRBD2 (5 bases). Germline V gene sequence: CDR1 SGHRS, CDR2 YFSETQ. The CDR3 spans 15 residues. The germline V and J ends were trimmed by 5 bases and 2 bases, with 14 bases remaining between them. The CDR3 nucleotides read TGCGCCAGCAGTTCTGGAGGCGGACCCTACAATGAGCAGTTCTTC. Translated: CASSSGGGPYNEQFF.

The V and J genes are TRBV7-2 and TRBJ2-7; D unresolved. Germline loops: CDR1 SGHTA, CDR2 FQGNSA. CDR3 length equals 12 residues. The V and J ends lost 4 bases and 0 bases respectively, with 4 bases between them. The DNA for the CDR3 is TGTGCCAGCAGCTCGAGCTCCTACGAGCAGTACTTC. It translates to CASSSSSYEQYF.

This clone turned up a few times. This chain links TRBV6-6 with TRBJ2-7; possible D gene TRBD1, 6 bases. CDR3 length: 15 residues. The germline CDR1 and CDR2 sequences are MNHNY and SVGAGI (reference sequence). With 7 bases removed from V and 0 bases from J, the gap between germline ends came to 16 bases. The CDR3 loop reads CASTGGSRSSYEQYF. For the CDR3, the DNA is TGTGCCAGCACTGGGGGCTCGCGGAGCTCCTACGAGCAGTACTTC.

The chain is built from TRBV7-9 and TRBJ1-4; 8 bases agree with TRBD1. The CDR3 loop spans 15 amino acids. V was pared by 0 bases and J by 3 bases, with 0 bases of the junction left unmatched. The germline CDR1 and CDR2 sequences are SEHNR and FQNEAQ (reference sequence). DNA for the CDR3: TGTGCCAGCAGCTTAGCGACAGGGGCTAATGAAAAACTGTTTTTT. This translates into CASSLATGANEKLFF.

The CDR3 coding sequence is TGCGCCAGCAGCTTGTCACGGGCTAGCGGCACAGATACGCAGTATTTT. Its protein product is CASSLSRASGTDTQYF. The chain combines TRBV5-1 with TRBJ2-3, with D maybe TRBD2 (6 bases). Trimming removed 1 base at V and 1 base at J, with 13 bases between. CDR1 SGHRS and CDR2 YFSETQ come from the germline V gene. This CDR3 comprises 16 residues.

CDR3 nucleotides: TGTGCCAGTGGCAGGGAGGAGTACGAGCAGTACTTC. It translates to CASGREEYEQYF. The genes are TRBV5-6 and TRBJ2-5; TRBD2 is a possible D gene (6 bases). The J call could be wrong; TRBJ2-7 is a better fit for the DNA end. Germline CDR1 reads SGHDT; CDR2 reads YYEEEE. The CDR3 consists of 12 residues.

The V and J genes are TRBV10-3 and TRBJ1-2, with D maybe TRBD1 (6 bases). The germline V gene has CDR1 ENHRY and CDR2 SYGVKD. Between the trimmed V and J ends, which lost 6 bases and 5 bases, there was a span of 16 bases. The length of the CDR3 is 14 residues. The chain's CDR3 is CAISDTGNRYGYTF. CDR3 DNA: TGTGCCATCAGCGACACAGGGAATCGGTATGGCTACACCTTC.

V gene TRBV7-9 combines with J gene TRBJ2-7; no clear D gene. The germline V gene has CDR1 SEHNR and CDR2 FQNEAQ (reference sequence). The V gene lost 4 bases and the J gene lost 6 bases, with 7 bases spanning the gap. The CDR3 has 11 residues. CDR3 sequence: CASSSTGEQYF. CDR3 sequence (DNA): TGTGCCAGCAGCTCCACGGGCGAGCAGTACTTC.

A single count supports this clone. The junction does not match germline at one end; this may be a read error. This rearrangement joins TRBV30 to TRBJ1-2; no definite D call. CDR1 is GTSNPN, CDR2 SVGIG, per germline (reference sequence). This CDR3 has 15 residues. The CDR3 coding sequence is TGTGCCTGGACCCCCGGGAAGGGTTTCCTTTATGGCTACTCCTTC. The encoded protein is CAWTPGKGFLYGYSF.

This clone was recorded only once. The chain employs TRBV6-4 and TRBJ2-5; TRBD1 is a possible D gene (6 bases). The CDR3 length is 13 residues. Germline CDR1 MRHNA, CDR2 SNTAGT. Between the trimmed V and J ends, which lost 6 bases and 4 bases, there was a span of 12 bases. The CDR3 region is CASSPTGTETQYF. The CDR3 coding sequence is TGTGCCAGCAGCCCAACAGGGACAGAGACCCAGTACTTC.

CDR3 sequence (DNA): TGTGCCAGCTCATTGGGGGGGGACAATCAGCCCCAGCATTTT. It is translated as CASSLGGDNQPQHF. The J gene is TRBJ1-5, the V gene TRBV6-1, with D maybe TRBD1 (5 bases). Germline V gene data show CDR1 as MNHNS and CDR2 as SASEGT. CDR3 length: 14 amino acids. The V and J ends lost 8 bases and 3 bases respectively, with 14 bases between them.